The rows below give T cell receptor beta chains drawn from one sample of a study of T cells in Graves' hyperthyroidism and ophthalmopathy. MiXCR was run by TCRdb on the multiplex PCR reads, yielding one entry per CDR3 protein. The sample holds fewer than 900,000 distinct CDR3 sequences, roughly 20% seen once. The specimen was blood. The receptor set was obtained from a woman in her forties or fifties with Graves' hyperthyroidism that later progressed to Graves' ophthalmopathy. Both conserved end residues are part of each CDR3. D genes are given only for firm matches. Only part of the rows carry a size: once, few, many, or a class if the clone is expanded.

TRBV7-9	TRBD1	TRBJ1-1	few	CASRDRGGNTEAFF	TGTGCCAGCCGGGACAGGGGGGGAAACACTGAAGCTTTCTTT
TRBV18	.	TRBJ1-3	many	CASSPLFRPSGNTIYF	TGTGCCAGCTCACCGCTCTTTCGGCCCTCTGGAAACACCATATATTTT
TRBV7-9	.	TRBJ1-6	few	CASSLMQGLNSPLHF	TGTGCCAGCAGCCTCATGCAGGGGCTAAATTCACCCCTCCACTTT
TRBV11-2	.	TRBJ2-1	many	CASSLDLAANEQFF	TGTGCCAGCAGCTTAGATCTTGCGGCAAATGAGCAGTTCTTC
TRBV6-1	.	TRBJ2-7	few	CASSAESGTTLSSEQYF	TGTGCCAGCAGTGCCGAATCGGGGACCACACTGTCCTCGGAGCAGTACTTC
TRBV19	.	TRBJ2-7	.	CASSSVGEDEQYF	TGTGCCAGTAGTTCCGTTGGAGAAGACGAGCAGTACTTC
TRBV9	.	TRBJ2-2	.	CASSPGVAGELFF	TGTGCCAGCAGCCCCGGAGTGGCCGGGGAGCTGTTTTTT
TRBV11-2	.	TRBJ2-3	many	CASSLDTTGTDTQYF	TGTGCCAGCAGCTTAGACACCACAGGCACAGATACGCAGTATTTT
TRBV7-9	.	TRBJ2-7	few	CASSLLGGGTYEQYF	TGTGCCAGCAGCTTACTGGGAGGGGGGACCTACGAGCAGTACTTC
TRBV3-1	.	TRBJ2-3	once	CASSRPGLEGGGTDTQYF	TGTGCCAGCAGCCGCCCGGGACTGGAGGGTGGGGGTACAGATACGCAGTATTTT
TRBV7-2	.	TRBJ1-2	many	CASSLSPVEDYGYTF	TGTGCCAGCAGCTTATCCCCGGTGGAGGACTATGGCTACACCTTC
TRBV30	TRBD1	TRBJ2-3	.	CAWTSGGDTQYF	TGTGCCTGGACCTCAGGGGGTGATACGCAGTATTTT
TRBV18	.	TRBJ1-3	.	CASSPRMGNTIYF	TGTGCCAGCTCACCACGCATGGGAAACACCATATATTTT
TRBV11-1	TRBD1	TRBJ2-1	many	CASSFIFRGGRNEQFF	TGTGCCAGCAGCTTCATATTCCGAGGGGGCCGCAATGAGCAGTTCTTC
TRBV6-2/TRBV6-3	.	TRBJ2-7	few	CASSYVESSYEQYF	TGTGCCAGCAGTTACGTCGAGAGCTCCTACGAGCAGTACTTC
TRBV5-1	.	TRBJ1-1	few	CASSLTPYQGMNTEAFF	TGCGCCAGCAGCTTAACCCCGTATCAGGGCATGAACACTGAAGCTTTCTTT
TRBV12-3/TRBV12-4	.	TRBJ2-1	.	CASSEGAGRTLYNEQFF	TGTGCCAGCAGTGAAGGGGCCGGACGGACTCTGTACAATGAGCAGTTCTTC
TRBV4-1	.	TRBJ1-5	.	CASSQDEGQRGQPQHF	TGCGCCAGCAGCCAAGACGAAGGACAGCGCGGTCAGCCCCAGCATTTT
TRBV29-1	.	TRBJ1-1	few	CSAQRETDLNTEAFF	TGCAGCGCCCAAAGAGAGACGGATTTGAACACTGAAGCTTTCTTT
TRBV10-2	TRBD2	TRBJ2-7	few	CASSGAGRYEQYF	TGCGCCAGCAGTGGAGCGGGGCGCTACGAGCAGTACTTC
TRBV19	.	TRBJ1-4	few	CASDRARGEKLFF	TGTGCCAGCGACCGAGCTAGAGGTGAAAAACTGTTTTTT
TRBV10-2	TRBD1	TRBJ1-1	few	CASSLGQAVLNTEAFF	TGCGCCAGCAGCCTCGGACAGGCCGTGCTGAACACTGAAGCTTTCTTT
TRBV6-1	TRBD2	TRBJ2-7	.	CASSGTGLKSYEQYF	TGTGCCAGCAGTGGGACGGGACTAAAATCCTACGAGCAGTACTTC
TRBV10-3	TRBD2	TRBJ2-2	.	CAITAGGLVGELFF	TGTGCCATCACAGCGGGAGGGCTTGTCGGGGAGCTGTTTTTT
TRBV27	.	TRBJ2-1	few	CASSLVPPSSYNEQFF	TGTGCCAGCAGTTTAGTCCCCCCGAGCTCCTACAATGAGCAGTTCTTC
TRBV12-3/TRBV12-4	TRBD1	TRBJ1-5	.	CASSSGQGRQPQHF	TGTGCCAGCAGTTCGGGACAGGGAAGACAGCCCCAGCATTTT
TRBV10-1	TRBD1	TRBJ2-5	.	CASSEQGWQTQYF	TGCGCCAGCAGTGAACAGGGGTGGCAGACCCAGTACTTC
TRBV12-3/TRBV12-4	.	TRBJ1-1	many	CASSSWDGGTEAFF	TGTGCCAGCAGTTCTTGGGACGGGGGCACTGAAGCTTTCTTT